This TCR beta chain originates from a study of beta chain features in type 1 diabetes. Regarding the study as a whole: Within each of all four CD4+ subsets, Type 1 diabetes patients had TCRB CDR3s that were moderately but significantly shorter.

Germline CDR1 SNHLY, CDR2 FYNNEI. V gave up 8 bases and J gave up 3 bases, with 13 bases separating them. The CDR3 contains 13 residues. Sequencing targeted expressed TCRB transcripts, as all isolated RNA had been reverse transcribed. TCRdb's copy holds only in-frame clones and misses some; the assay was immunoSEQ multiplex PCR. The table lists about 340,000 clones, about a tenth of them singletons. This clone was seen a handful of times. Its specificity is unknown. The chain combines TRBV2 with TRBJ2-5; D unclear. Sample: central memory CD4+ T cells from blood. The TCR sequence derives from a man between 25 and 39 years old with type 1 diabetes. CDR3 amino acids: CASSNEGKETQYF. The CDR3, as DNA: TGTGCCAGCTCCAACGAAGGGAAAGAGACCCAGTACTTC.